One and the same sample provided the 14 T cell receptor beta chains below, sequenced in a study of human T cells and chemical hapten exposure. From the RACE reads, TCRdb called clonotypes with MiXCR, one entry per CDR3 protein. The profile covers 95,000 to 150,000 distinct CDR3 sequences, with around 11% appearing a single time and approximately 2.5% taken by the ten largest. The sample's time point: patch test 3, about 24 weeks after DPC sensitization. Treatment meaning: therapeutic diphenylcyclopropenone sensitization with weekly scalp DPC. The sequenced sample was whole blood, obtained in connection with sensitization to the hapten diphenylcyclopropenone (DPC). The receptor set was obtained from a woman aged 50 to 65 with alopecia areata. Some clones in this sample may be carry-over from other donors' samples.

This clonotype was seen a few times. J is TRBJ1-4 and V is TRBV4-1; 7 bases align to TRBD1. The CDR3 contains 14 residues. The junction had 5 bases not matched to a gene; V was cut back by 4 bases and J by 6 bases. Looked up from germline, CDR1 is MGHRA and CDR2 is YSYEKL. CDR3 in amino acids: CASSLRGLDEKLFF. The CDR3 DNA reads TGCGCCAGCAGCCTAAGGGGGCTGGATGAAAAACTGTTTTTT.

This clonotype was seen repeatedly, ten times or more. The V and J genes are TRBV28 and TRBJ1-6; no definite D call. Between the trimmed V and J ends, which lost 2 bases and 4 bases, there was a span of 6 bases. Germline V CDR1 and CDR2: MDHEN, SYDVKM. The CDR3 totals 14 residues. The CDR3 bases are TGTGCCAGCAGTTTAACCGGGTATAATTCACCCCTCCACTTT. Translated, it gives CASSLTGYNSPLHF.

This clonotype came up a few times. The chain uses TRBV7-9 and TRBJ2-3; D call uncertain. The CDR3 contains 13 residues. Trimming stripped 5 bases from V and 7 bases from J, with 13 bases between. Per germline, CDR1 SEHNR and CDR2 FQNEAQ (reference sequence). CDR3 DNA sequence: TGTGCCAGCAGCCTCCGGGCGACCCATACGCAGTATTTT. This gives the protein CASSLRATHTQYF.

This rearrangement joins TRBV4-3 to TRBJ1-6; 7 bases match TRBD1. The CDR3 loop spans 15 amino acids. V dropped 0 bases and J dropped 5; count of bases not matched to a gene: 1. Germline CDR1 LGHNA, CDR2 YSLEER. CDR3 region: CASSQEGQNNSPLHF. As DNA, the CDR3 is TGCGCCAGCAGCCAAGAGGGACAGAATAATTCACCCCTCCACTTT.

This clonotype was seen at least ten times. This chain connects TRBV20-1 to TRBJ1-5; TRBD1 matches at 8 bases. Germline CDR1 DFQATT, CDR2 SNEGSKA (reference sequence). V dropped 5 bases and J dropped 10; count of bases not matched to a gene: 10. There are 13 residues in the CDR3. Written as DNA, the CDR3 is TGCAGTGCTTCGGGACAGGTGGGAGGACCCCAGCATTTT. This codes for CSASGQVGGPQHF.

CDR3 region: CASGPTSAWGTQYF. CDR3 DNA sequence: TGTGCTAGTGGACCGACTAGTGCCTGGGGGACCCAGTACTTC. The chain joins TRBV12-5 to TRBJ2-5; D possibly corresponds to TRBD2 (6 bases). Germline assignment: CDR1 LGHNT and CDR2 FRNRAP. The CDR3 spans 14 residues. Trimming pared 6 bases from V and 7 bases from J, leaving 18 bases between.

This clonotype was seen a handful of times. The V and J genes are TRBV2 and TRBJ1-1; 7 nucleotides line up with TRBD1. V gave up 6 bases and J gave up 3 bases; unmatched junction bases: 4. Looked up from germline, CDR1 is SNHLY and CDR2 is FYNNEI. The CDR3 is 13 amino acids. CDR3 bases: TGTGCCAGCAGCTCGACAGGGTACACTGAAGCTTTCTTT. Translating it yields CASSSTGYTEAFF. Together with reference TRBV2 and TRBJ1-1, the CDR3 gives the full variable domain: EPEVTQTPSHQVTQMGQEVILRCVPISNHLYFYWYRQILGQKVEFLVSFYNNEISEKSEIFDDQFSVERPDGSNFTLKIRSTKLEDSAMYFCASSSTGYTEAFFGQGTRLTVV.

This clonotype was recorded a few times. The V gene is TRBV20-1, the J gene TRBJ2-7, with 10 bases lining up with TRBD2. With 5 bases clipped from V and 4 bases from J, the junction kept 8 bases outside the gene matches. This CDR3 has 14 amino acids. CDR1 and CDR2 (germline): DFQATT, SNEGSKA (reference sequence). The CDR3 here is CSAHGLAALYEQYF. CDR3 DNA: TGCAGTGCTCACGGACTAGCGGCCCTTTACGAGCAGTACTTC.

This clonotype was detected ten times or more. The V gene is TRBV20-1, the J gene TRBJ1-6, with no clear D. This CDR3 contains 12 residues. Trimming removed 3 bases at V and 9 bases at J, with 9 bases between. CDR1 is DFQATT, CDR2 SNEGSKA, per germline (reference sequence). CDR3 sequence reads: CSARGSGSPLHF. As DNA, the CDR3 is TGCAGTGCTAGGGGGTCGGGTTCACCCCTCCACTTT.

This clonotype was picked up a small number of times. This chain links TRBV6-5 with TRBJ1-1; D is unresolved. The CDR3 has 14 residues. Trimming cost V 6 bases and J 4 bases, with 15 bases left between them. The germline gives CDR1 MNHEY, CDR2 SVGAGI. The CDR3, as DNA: TGTGCCAGCAGCCCTGTATGGGGAAGCACTGAAGCTTTCTTT. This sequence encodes CASSPVWGSTEAFF.

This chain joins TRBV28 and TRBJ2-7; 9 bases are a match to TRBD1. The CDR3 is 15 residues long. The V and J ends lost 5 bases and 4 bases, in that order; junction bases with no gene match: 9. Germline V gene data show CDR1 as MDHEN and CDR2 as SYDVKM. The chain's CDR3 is CASSGTGTGKYEQYF. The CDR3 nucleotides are TGTGCCAGCAGTGGTACCGGGACAGGGAAGTACGAGCAGTACTTC.

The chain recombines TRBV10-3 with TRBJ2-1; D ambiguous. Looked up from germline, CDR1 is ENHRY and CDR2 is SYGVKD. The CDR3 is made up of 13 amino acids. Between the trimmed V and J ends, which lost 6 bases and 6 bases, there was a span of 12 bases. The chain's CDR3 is CAIRDPISNEQFF. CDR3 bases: TGTGCCATCAGGGACCCGATCTCCAATGAGCAGTTCTTC.

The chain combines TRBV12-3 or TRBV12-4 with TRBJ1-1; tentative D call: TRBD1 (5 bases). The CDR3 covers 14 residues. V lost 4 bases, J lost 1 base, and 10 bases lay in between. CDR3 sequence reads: CASSSSDRNTEAFF. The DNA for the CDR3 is TGTGCCAGCAGTTCGTCCGACAGGAACACTGAAGCTTTCTTT.

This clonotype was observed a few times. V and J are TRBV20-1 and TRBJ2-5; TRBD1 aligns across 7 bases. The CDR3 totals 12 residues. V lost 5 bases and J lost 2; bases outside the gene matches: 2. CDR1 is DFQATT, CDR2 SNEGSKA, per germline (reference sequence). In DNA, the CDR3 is TGCAGTGCTGGGACAGCTCAAGAGACCCAGTACTTC. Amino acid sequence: CSAGTAQETQYF.